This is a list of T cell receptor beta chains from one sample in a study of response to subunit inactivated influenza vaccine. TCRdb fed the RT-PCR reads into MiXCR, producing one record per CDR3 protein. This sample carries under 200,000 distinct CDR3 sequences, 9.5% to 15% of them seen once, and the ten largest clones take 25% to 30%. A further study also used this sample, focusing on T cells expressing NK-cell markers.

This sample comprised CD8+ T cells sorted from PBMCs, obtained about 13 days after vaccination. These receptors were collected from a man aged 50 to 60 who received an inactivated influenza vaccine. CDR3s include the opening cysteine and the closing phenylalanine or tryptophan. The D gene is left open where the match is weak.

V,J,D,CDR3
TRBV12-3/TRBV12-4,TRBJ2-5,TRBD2,CASSHTSEPRETQYF
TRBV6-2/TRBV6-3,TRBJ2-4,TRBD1,CASSYSIVLQGDHKNIQYF
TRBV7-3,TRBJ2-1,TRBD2,CASSLKSAGLDSFSEQFF
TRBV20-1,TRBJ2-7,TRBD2,CSARGASGRYEQYF
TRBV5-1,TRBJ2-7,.,CASSFSGHEQYF
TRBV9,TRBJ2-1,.,CASSTNPTALSSYNEQFF
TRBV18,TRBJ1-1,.,CASSLGAAEAFF
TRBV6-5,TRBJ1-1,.,CASSYVGVTEAFF
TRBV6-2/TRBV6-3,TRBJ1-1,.,CASTPGVNTEAFF
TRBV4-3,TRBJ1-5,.,CASSQDPPLGNNQPQHF
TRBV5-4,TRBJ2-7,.,CASSWDAGYEQYF
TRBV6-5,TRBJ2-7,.,CASSYGQRSYEQYF
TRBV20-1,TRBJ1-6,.,CSGSSWGLSSYNSPLHF
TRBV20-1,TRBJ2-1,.,CSAREGGAYNEQFF
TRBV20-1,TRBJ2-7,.,CSAREGSPYEQYF
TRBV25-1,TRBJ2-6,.,CASSELVEGGTWGANVLTF
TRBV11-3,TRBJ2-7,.,CASSLGTGSEQYF
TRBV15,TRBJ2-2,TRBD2,CATSRVTSGNTGELFF
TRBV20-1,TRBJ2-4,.,CSASTGGVRNIQYF
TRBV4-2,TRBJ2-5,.,CASSQEGQIPETQYF
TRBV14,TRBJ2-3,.,CASSQGHPTDTQYF
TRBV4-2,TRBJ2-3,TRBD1,CASSQEGQNMYLDTQYF
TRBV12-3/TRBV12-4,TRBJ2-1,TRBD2,CASSLSLAGGNEQFF
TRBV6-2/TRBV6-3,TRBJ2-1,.,CASSRLSDNNEQFF
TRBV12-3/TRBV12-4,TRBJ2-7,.,CASSRSGRGYEQYF
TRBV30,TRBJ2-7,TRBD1,CAWSIGTGAYEQYF
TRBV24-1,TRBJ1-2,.,CATSPGPAYGYTF
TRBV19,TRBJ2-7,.,CASSIDSSYEQYF
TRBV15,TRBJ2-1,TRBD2,CATNSGTSYNEQFF
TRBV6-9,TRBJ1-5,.,CASFGGNQPQHF
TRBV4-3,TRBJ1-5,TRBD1,CASSQRWTGDQPQHF
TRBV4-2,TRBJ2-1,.,CASSYPGNDEQFF
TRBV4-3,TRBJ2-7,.,CASSQEGDSFFYEQYF
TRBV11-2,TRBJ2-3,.,CASSLDFYGGHTQYF
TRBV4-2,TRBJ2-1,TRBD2,CASSQDTGLAASNEQFF